Below, 22 T cell receptor beta chains from the same sample are listed, as sequenced in a study of post-analysis software for immune sequencing data (dated by TCRdb to between 2015 and 2016). What the research found in general, with its limitations: Significantly higher frequencies in patients than in controls were found for several TRBV segments, including TRBV5-6, TRBV5-1 and TRBV20-1.

The antigens for these receptors are not known. The library was produced with PCR. Sequenced on an Illumina HiSeq 2500. To reduce PCR and sequencing biases, unique molecular identifiers were built into the TCR beta cDNA libraries. Clones were called with MiXCR by TCRdb after fastp trimmed the public reads at Q25, and only in-frame beta chains were retained. Each CDR3 protein gets just one entry, which takes the most common genes and DNA from the rows behind it. This sample comprises some 240,000 distinct CDR3 sequences, 36% of them detected only once. Clones ranked in the top ten supply 4% to 6% of the sample. The sample comprised blood. The receptors shown here come from a girl between 10 and 17 years old with multiple sclerosis.

This clonotype was seen many times. The V call is TRBV6-5, the J call TRBJ2-3; D is possibly TRBD1 (6 bases). V gave up 6 bases and J gave up 1 base, with 20 bases separating them. The CDR3 totals 17 residues. Germline assignment: CDR1 MNHEY and CDR2 SVGAGI. The CDR3 DNA is TGTGCCAGCAGAGCAACCACAGGGACCTTAGGCACAGATACGCAGTATTTT. It encodes CASRATTGTLGTDTQYF.

This clonotype appeared many times. J is TRBJ2-1 and V is TRBV27, with D possibly called TRBD1 or TRBD2 (6 bases each). This CDR3 is built from 14 residues. Germline V lookup: CDR1 MNHEY, CDR2 SMNVEV (reference sequence). Trimming took off 5 bases at V and 6 bases at J, with 14 bases between the two ends. The CDR3, as DNA: TGTGCCAGCAGTGAATCGGGGGCTGGCAATGAGCAGTTCTTC. This translates into CASSESGAGNEQFF.

This clonotype appeared many times. The genes are TRBV10-2 and TRBJ2-1; 13 positions agree with TRBD2. CDR3 length: 16 residues. V trimming: 1 base; J trimming: 10 bases; junction bases outside the gene matches: 7. Germline V gene lookup returns CDR1 WSHSY and CDR2 SAAADI. In nucleotides, the CDR3 is TGCGCCAGCAGTGAGTGGGGACTAGCGGGATCGTGGGAGCAGTTCTTC. This translates into CASSEWGLAGSWEQFF.

This clonotype has more than one count but fewer than ten. The chain combines TRBV4-1 with TRBJ1-1; D unclear. CDR1 is MGHRA, CDR2 YSYEKL, per germline. Trimming left V 8 bases short and J 1 base short, with 14 bases between. The CDR3 extends over 14 amino acids. CDR3 nucleotides: TGCGCCAGCCAAGCAAGGGTGGGGAACACTGAAGCTTTCTTT. Its protein product is CASQARVGNTEAFF.

This clonotype was picked up a small number of times. A clone one base away is much larger, so this may be a read error. The chain carries TRBV27 and TRBJ2-5; no firm D call. Germline values: CDR1 MNHEY, CDR2 SMNVEV (reference sequence). The V end was cut by 6 bases, the J end by 0 bases, with 11 bases between. CDR3 length: 14 amino acids. The CDR3 reads CASSYAPYQETQYF. For the CDR3, the DNA is TGTGCCAGCAGCTACGCCCCGTACCAAGAGACCCAGTACTTC.

This clonotype was found once. This chain links TRBV12-3 or TRBV12-4 with TRBJ1-6; possibly TRBD1 for D (6 bases). V lost 3 bases to trimming and J lost 9 bases, with 12 bases between them. There are 14 residues in the CDR3. CDR3 residues: CASSLGAVGSPLHF. In DNA, the CDR3 is TGTGCCAGCAGTTTGGGGGCGGTTGGTTCACCCCTCCACTTT.

As concerns this clonotype: One base away lies a much larger clone, so this may be a sequencing read error. The V and J genes are TRBV5-1 and TRBJ2-3; unclear D gene. The CDR3 spans 15 residues. Germline V gene lookup returns CDR1 SGHRS and CDR2 YFSETQ. The CDR3 region has the DNA TGCGCCGGCAGCTTGGAGTACAGACGCACAGATACGCAGTATTTT. Translation: CAGSLEYRRTDTQYF.

This clonotype was seen only once. The J gene is TRBJ2-7, the V gene TRBV7-2, with 8 bases matching TRBD2. The J call may be in error: the DNA end matches TRBJ2-5 better. CDR1 is SGHTA and CDR2 is FQGNSA in the germline V gene. This CDR3 has 15 residues. The CDR3 spells CASSLEAGGGETQYF. In nucleotides, the CDR3 is TGTGCCAGCAGCTTAGAGGCGGGAGGCGGGGAGACCCAGTACTTC.

This clonotype was seen many times. The rearrangement joins TRBV7-9 to TRBJ2-4; 10 bases are shared with TRBD2. The CDR3 consists of 14 residues. J gave up 6 bases and V 4 bases, and 3 bases lay outside the gene matches. CDR1 SEHNR and CDR2 FQNEAQ come from the germline V gene (reference sequence). This CDR3 reads CASSSGLAVNIQYF. In DNA, the CDR3 is TGTGCCAGCAGCTCCGGACTAGCGGTAAACATTCAGTACTTC. Full variable domain (missing parts from reference TRBV7-9 and TRBJ2-4): DTGVSQNPRHKITKRGQNVTFRCDPISEHNRLYWYRQTLGQGPEFLTYFQNEAQLEKSRLLSDRFSAERPKGSFSTLEIQRTEQGDSAMYLCASSSGLAVNIQYFGAGTRLSVL.

In this sample, this clonotype turned up a few times. The CDR3 bases are TGCAGTGCTAGATACTCTGGGGGGCTAAATCCCGAAAAACTGTTTTTT. This encodes CSARYSGGLNPEKLFF. The J gene is TRBJ1-4, the V gene TRBV20-1, with D perhaps TRBD1 (6 bases). The germline CDR1 and CDR2 sequences are DFQATT and SNEGSKA (reference sequence). The V and J ends lost 2 bases and 8 bases respectively, with 21 bases between them. The CDR3 is 16 amino acids.

V is TRBV28 and J is TRBJ2-5; a weak D match, TRBD2 (6 bases). The germline CDR1 and CDR2 sequences are MDHEN and SYDVKM. The V gene lost 6 bases and the J gene lost 2 bases, with 13 bases spanning the gap. There are 14 residues in the CDR3. The CDR3 DNA reads as TGTGCCAGCAGCCCGGGGCGGGAACAAGAGACCCAGTACTTC. This sequence encodes CASSPGREQETQYF. Full variable domain (remainder filled in from reference TRBV28 and TRBJ2-5): DVKVTQSSRYLVKRTGEKVFLECVQDMDHENMFWYRQDPGLGLRLIYFSYDVKMKEKGDIPEGYSVSREKKERFSLILESASTNQTSMYLCASSPGREQETQYFGPGTRLLVL.

V is TRBV20-1 and J is TRBJ1-4; TRBD1 might be the D (5 bases). The CDR3 consists of 13 residues. V was trimmed by 6 bases and J by 5 bases, leaving 13 bases between them. Germline CDR1 is DFQATT and CDR2 is SNEGSKA (reference sequence). The CDR3 sequence: CSASWDLNEKLFF. CDR3 DNA: TGCAGTGCATCATGGGACCTAAATGAAAAACTGTTTTTT.

This clonotype was found many times. This chain joins TRBV5-1 and TRBJ1-5; D gene ambiguous. CDR3 length equals 13 residues. Per the germline V gene, CDR1 is SGHRS and CDR2 is YFSETQ. V was shortened by 4 bases and J by 4 bases, with 9 bases between the two germline ends. CDR3 coding DNA: TGCGCCAGCAGCGTCCGGGAAAATCAGCCCCAGCATTTT. As protein: CASSVRENQPQHF.

This clonotype was recorded many times. The gene calls are TRBV10-3 and TRBJ2-5; 8 nucleotides agree with TRBD2. Germline-derived CDR1 and CDR2 are ENHRY and SYGVKD. J lost 5 bases, V lost 9 bases, and 17 bases had no gene match. CDR3 length equals 16 residues. CDR3 loop: CAIARSLAGQGETQYF. Here the CDR3 DNA reads TGTGCCATTGCCCGGTCCTTAGCGGGGCAGGGGGAGACCCAGTACTTC.

This clonotype was counted at least ten times. J is TRBJ2-3 and V is TRBV15, with D perhaps given as TRBD1 or TRBD2 (5 bases each). The CDR3 is made up of 12 amino acids. Trimming removed 1 base from V and 11 bases from J, with 10 bases in between. The V gene's germline CDR1 is LNHNV and CDR2 YYDKDF (reference sequence). The CDR3 loop is CATSRAEGKQYF. CDR3 DNA sequence: TGTGCCACCAGCAGAGCTGAGGGGAAGCAGTATTTT.

On this clonotype: This may be a read error, as it is one base from a much larger clone. The V gene is TRBV4-1, the J gene TRBJ1-2; 8 bases fit TRBD1. Trimming took 5 bases from V and 10 from J; bases not matched to a gene: 15. This CDR3 spans 15 amino acids. Germline-derived CDR1 and CDR2 are MGHRA and YSYEKL. The CDR3 coding sequence is TGCGCCAGCAGCGCCGTCCTCAGGGGGCGAGATGACTACACCTTC. This sequence encodes CASSAVLRGRDDYTF.

Notes on this clonotype: This may be a read error: a much more frequent sequence differs by one nucleotide. Since no conserved phenylalanine or tryptophan closes the CDR3, a read error is the likely cause. The rearrangement links TRBV20-1 to TRBJ2-3, with D possibly being TRBD2 (5 bases). The CDR3 consists of 12 residues. V lost 3 bases and J 3 bases, leaving 7 bases between the germline ends. The V gene's germline CDR1 is DFQATT and CDR2 SNEGSKA (reference sequence). The CDR3 region is CSARRVTDTQYV. CDR3 bases: TGCAGTGCTAGGCGGGTAACAGATACGCAGTATGTT.

This clonotype has more than one count but fewer than ten. The rearrangement uses TRBV28 and TRBJ2-1, with D perhaps assigned TRBD1 or TRBD2 (7 bases each). From germline, CDR1 is MDHEN and CDR2 SYDVKM. Trimming shortened V by 2 bases and J by 0 bases, and 17 bases separated the two germline ends. The CDR3 runs 18 residues. For the CDR3, the DNA is TGTGCCAGCAGTTTAGGGGAGGGACAGCCCCGCTCCTACAATGAGCAGTTCTTC. Its protein is CASSLGEGQPRSYNEQFF.

This clonotype showed up many times. The V and J genes are TRBV2 and TRBJ1-2; maybe TRBD1 (5 bases). V dropped 5 bases and J dropped 0 bases, with 13 bases sitting between them. The CDR3 extends over 15 amino acids. Germline loops: CDR1 SNHLY, CDR2 FYNNEI. In DNA form, the CDR3 reads TGTGCCAGCAGTTCGCGAGGGGAATCTAACTATGGCTACACCTTC. Residues: CASSSRGESNYGYTF.

At least ten counts were recorded for this clonotype. The V gene is TRBV5-1, the J gene TRBJ2-1; TRBD2 agrees at 10 bases. The germline V gene encodes CDR1 SGHRS and CDR2 YFSETQ. The CDR3 length is 15 residues. The ends lost 2 bases at V and 9 bases at J; junction bases unmatched: 8. The CDR3 is CASSFASGRLGEQFF. The DNA for the CDR3 is TGCGCCAGCAGCTTTGCTAGCGGGAGATTAGGTGAGCAGTTCTTC.

There are many counts of this clonotype. The V and J genes are TRBV20-1 and TRBJ2-3, with TRBD1 as a possible D gene (6 bases). CDR3 length: 19 amino acids. CDR1 DFQATT and CDR2 SNEGSKA come from the germline V gene (reference sequence). V lost 0 bases and J lost 0, with 22 bases in between. The CDR3 coding sequence is TGCAGTGCTAGAGATGGTAGGGGGTTCGAAACGACTAGCACAGATACGCAGTATTTT. Translating gives CSARDGRGFETTSTDTQYF.

In its sample, this clonotype was seen many times. At one end, the junction sequence differs from germline, possibly due to a read error. V usage is TRBV12-3 or TRBV12-4 and J usage is TRBJ2-3; no definite D call. CDR3 size: 15 residues. The CDR3 DNA reads TGCGCCAGCAGCCTTGGGCTCCGGGGCACAGATACGCAGTATTTT. As protein: CASSLGLRGTDTQYF.